This T cell receptor beta chain is from a study of T cell repertoires in cytomegalovirus infection. The overall study: Both CMV infection and a matching HLA type were indicated by public TCR beta signatures.

This clonotype was recorded at least ten times. Its antigen is unidentified. General study points: It was HLA-C-restricted CMV-specific TCR beta clonotypes that dominated the response ex vivo. Identification of carriers of CMV plus the relevant HLA was achieved through cumulative public TCR beta family frequency.

Each CDR3 protein is one row after TCRdb ran MiXCR on the reads. Of fewer than 550,000 distinct CDR3 sequences in the sample, 25% to 40% were seen once. Germline CDR1 reads SEHNR; CDR2 reads FQNEAQ (reference sequence). The CDR3 length is 15 residues. Trimming cost V 5 bases and J 2 bases, with 16 bases left between them. The source of this sequence is a human donor in good health (CMV status not recorded). Some clones in this sample may be carry-over from other donors' samples. The rearrangement uses TRBV7-9 and TRBJ2-7, with D unresolved. Sequencing was carried out using PBMCs. In nucleotides, the CDR3 is TGTGCCAGCAGCACCTCACTTGAGAGCACCTACGAGCAGTACTTC. It is translated as CASSTSLESTYEQYF.